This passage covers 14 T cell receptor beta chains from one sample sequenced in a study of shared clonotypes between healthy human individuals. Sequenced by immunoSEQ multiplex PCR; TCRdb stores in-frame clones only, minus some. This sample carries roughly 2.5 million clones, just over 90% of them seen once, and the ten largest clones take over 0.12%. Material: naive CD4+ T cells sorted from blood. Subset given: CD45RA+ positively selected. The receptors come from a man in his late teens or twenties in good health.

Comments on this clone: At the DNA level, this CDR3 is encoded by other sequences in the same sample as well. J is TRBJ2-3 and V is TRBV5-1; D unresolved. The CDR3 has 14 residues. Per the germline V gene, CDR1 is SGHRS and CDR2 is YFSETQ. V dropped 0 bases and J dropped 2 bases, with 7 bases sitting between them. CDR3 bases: TGCGCCAGCAGCTTGGCGGGCTCCACAGATACGCAGTATTTT. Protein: CASSLAGSTDTQYF. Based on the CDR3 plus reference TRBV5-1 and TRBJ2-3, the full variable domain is KAGVTQTPRYLIKTRGQQVTLSCSPISGHRSVSWYQQTPGQGLQFLFEYFSETQRNKGNFPGRFSGRQFSNSRSEMNVSTLELGDSALYLCASSLAGSTDTQYFGPGTRLTVL.

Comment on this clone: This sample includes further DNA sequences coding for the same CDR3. CDR3 sequence reads: CASSSQSYNEQFF. Here the CDR3 DNA reads TGTGCCAGCAGCTCTCAGTCCTACAATGAGCAGTTCTTC. The chain employs TRBV7-2 and TRBJ2-1, with D uncertain. Germline CDR1 reads SGHTA; CDR2 reads FQGNSA. There are 13 residues in the CDR3. V shed 4 bases and J shed 1 base, with 5 bases lying between them.

CDR3 sequence (DNA): TGTGCCAGCAGCAAAGAGGGAGCGGGAGGGGCCAATGAGCAGTTCTTC. Amino acid sequence: CASSKEGAGGANEQFF. This rearrangement joins TRBV21-1 to TRBJ2-1; the table gives TRBD2 as D, unverified against the DNA. TRBV21-1 is a known pseudogene. The CDR3 length is 16 residues.

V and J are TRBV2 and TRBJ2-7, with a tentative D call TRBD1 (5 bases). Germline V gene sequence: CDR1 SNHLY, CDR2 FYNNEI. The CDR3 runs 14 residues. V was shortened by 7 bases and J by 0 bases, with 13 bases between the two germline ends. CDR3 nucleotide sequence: TGTGCCAGCAAGGACAACGGCCCCTCCTACGAGCAGTACTTC. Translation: CASKDNGPSYEQYF.

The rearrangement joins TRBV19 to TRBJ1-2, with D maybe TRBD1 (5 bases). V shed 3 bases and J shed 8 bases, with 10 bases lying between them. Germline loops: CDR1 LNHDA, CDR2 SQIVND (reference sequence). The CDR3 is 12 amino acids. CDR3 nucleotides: TGTGCCAGTAGTATGCTAGGACACGGCTACACCTTC. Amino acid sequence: CASSMLGHGYTF.

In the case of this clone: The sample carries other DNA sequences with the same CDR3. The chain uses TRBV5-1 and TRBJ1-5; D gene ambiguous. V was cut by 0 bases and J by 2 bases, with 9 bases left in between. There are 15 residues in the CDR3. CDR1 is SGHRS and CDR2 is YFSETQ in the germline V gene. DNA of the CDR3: TGCGCCAGCAGCTTGGAAGGTGTGGGCAATCAGCCCCAGCATTTT. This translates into CASSLEGVGNQPQHF.

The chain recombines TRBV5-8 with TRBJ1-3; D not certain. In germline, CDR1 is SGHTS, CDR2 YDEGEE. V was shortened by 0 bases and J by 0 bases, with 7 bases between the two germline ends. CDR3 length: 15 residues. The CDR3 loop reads CASSLAPGSGNTIYF. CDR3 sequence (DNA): TGTGCCAGCAGCTTGGCCCCGGGCTCTGGAAACACCATATATTTT.

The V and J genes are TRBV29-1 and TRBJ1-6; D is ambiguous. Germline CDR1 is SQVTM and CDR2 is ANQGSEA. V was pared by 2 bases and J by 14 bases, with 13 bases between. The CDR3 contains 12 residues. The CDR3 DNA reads TGCAGCGTTGAACTCCAAGGCGGGACCCTCCACTTT. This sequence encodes CSVELQGGTLHF.

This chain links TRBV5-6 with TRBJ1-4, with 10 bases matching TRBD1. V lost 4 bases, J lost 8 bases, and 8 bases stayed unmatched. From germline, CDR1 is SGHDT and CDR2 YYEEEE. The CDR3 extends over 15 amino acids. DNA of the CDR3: TGTGCCAGCAGCCACGGACAGGGGGGGATCGAAAAACTGTTTTTT. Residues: CASSHGQGGIEKLFF.

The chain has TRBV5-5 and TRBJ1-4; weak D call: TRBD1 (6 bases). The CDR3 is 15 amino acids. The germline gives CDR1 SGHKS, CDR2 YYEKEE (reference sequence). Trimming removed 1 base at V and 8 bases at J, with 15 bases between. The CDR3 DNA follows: TGTGCCAGCAGCTTGCCCATCCAGGGGTCGGAAAAACTGTTTTTT. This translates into CASSLPIQGSEKLFF.

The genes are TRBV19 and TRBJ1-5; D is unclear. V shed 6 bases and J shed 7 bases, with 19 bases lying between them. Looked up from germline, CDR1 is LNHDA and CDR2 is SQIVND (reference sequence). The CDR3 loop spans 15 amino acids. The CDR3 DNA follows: TGTGCCAGTAGGCCTCGGAGTCTAATCGACCAGCCCCAGCATTTT. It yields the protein CASRPRSLIDQPQHF.

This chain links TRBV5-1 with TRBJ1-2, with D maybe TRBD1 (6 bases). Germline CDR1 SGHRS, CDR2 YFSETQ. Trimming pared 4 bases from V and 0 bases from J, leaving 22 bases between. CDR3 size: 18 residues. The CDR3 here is CASSAPETGVIANYGYTF. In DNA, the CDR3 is TGCGCCAGCAGCGCCCCAGAGACAGGAGTAATAGCTAACTATGGCTACACCTTC. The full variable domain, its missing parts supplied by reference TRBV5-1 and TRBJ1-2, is KAGVTQTPRYLIKTRGQQVTLSCSPISGHRSVSWYQQTPGQGLQFLFEYFSETQRNKGNFPGRFSGRQFSNSRSEMNVSTLELGDSALYLCASSAPETGVIANYGYTFGSGTRLTVV.

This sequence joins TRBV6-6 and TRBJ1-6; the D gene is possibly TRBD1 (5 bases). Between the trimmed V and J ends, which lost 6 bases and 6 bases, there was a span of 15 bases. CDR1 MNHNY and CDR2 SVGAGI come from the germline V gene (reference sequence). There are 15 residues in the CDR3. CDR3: CASRDLVGRNSPLHF. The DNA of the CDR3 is TGTGCCAGCAGGGACCTCGTGGGGCGTAATTCACCCCTCCACTTT.

CDR3: CASSSQGDGYTF. Here the CDR3 DNA reads TGTGCCAGCAGCTCACAGGGAGATGGCTACACCTTC. The J gene is TRBJ1-2, the V gene TRBV7-2; maybe TRBD1 (6 bases). Between the trimmed V and J ends, which lost 4 bases and 6 bases, there was a span of 9 bases. Germline assignment: CDR1 SGHTA and CDR2 FQGNSA. This CDR3 comprises 12 residues.